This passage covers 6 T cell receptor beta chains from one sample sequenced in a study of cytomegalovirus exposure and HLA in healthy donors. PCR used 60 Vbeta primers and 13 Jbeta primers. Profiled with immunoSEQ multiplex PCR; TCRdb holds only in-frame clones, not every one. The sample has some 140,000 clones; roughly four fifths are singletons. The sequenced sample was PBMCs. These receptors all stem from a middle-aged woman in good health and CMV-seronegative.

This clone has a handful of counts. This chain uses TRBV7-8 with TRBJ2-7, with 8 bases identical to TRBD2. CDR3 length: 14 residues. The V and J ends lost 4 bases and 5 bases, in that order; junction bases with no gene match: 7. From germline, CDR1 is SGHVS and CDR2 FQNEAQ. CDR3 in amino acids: CASSYKGTRHEQYV. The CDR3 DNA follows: TGTGCCAGCAGCTATAAAGGGACTAGACACGAGCAGTACGTC.

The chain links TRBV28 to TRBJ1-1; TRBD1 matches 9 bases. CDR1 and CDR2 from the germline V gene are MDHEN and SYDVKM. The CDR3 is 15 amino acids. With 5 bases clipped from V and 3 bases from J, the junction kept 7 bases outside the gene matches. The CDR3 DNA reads TGTGCCAGCAGTACAGGGGGCGCGACGGACACTGAAGCTTTCTTT. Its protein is CASSTGGATDTEAFF.

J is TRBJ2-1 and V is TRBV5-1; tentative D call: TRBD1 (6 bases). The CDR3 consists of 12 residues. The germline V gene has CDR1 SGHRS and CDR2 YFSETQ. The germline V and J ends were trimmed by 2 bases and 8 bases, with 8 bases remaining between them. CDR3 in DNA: TGCGCCAGCAGCTTTAACAGGGATGAGCAGTTCTTC. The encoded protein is CASSFNRDEQFF.

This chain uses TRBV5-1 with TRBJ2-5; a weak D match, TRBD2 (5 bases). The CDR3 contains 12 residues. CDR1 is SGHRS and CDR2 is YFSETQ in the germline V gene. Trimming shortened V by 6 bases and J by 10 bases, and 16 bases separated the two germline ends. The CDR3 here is CASISDSSIQYF. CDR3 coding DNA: TGCGCCAGCATATCGGACTCAAGCATCCAGTACTTC.

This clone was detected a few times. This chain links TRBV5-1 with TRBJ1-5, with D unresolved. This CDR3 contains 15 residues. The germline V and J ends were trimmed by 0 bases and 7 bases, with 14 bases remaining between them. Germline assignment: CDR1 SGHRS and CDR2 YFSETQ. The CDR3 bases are TGCGCCAGCAGCTTGGGGGAGGGCATAGGACAGCCCCAGCATTTT. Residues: CASSLGEGIGQPQHF.

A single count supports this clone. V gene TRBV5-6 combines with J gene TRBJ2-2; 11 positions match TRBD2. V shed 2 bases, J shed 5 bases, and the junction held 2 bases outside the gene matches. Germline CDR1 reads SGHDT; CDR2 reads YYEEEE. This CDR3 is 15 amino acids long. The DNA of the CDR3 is TGTGCCAGCAGCTTTCTAGCGGGGGGTACCGGGGAGCTGTTTTTT. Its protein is CASSFLAGGTGELFF.